The rows below give T cell receptor beta chains drawn from one sample of a study of CD4 and CD8 cells across lung adenocarcinoma regions. TCRdb used MiXCR to reprocess the PCR reads, holding one entry per CDR3 protein. In the table there are 13,000 to 15,000 distinct CDR3 sequences, 35% to 55% of which are singletons. The specimen sequenced was CD4+ T cells from the center of a lung tumor. These receptors came from a male donor with lung adenocarcinoma. The CD4 and CD8 labels of this study may be unreliable. Both conserved end residues are part of each CDR3. Fields, in order: V gene, J gene, clone size, D gene, CDR3 protein, CDR3 DNA. A D gene is named only where the DNA matches it firmly. Clone size is shown for a subset of rows, as once, few, many or a class of expanded clone.

V: TRBV7-6
J: TRBJ2-4
size: .
D: .
CDR3: CAGRRAENTQYF
DNA: TGTGCGGGGAGGCGAGCCGAAAATACGCAGTATTTC

V: TRBV7-2
J: TRBJ2-1
size: many
D: .
CDR3: CASRRGGQGIGEQFF
DNA: TGTGCCAGCAGGCGAGGTGGGCAGGGCATAGGTGAGCAGTTCTTC

V: TRBV6-1
J: TRBJ2-1
size: many
D: .
CDR3: CASSEAGAGANNEQFF
DNA: TGTGCCAGCAGTGAAGCGGGGGCGGGAGCAAACAATGAGCAGTTCTTC

V: TRBV6-1
J: TRBJ1-3
size: .
D: TRBD1
CDR3: CASTPGQGSNTIYF
DNA: TGTGCCAGCACCCCGGGACAGGGTAGCAACACCATATATTTT

V: TRBV28
J: TRBJ2-7
size: few
D: TRBD1
CDR3: CASSIPGGAMGEQYF
DNA: TGTGCCAGCAGTATCCCAGGGGGCGCGATGGGAGAGCAGTACTTC

V: TRBV11-3
J: TRBJ2-1
size: many
D: TRBD2
CDR3: CASSLAGGLDEQFF
DNA: TGTGCCAGCAGCTTAGCGGGAGGGCTAGATGAGCAGTTCTTC

V: TRBV6-1
J: TRBJ1-2
size: .
D: TRBD1
CDR3: CASRTTGYDGYTF
DNA: TGTGCCAGCAGGACGACAGGGTATGATGGCTACACCTTC

V: TRBV15
J: TRBJ2-3
size: once
D: TRBD2
CDR3: CATSVTSGAFTDTQYF
DNA: TGTGCCACCAGCGTAACTAGCGGGGCGTTCACAGATACGCAGTATTTT

V: TRBV10-1
J: TRBJ2-1
size: many
D: TRBD1
CDR3: CASSQQTGGQQFF
DNA: TGCGCCAGCAGTCAACAGACAGGGGGTCAGCAGTTCTTC

V: TRBV6-1
J: TRBJ2-7
size: medium-sized
D: .
CDR3: CASSELPGPKQYF
DNA: TGTGCCAGCAGTGAACTCCCGGGACCAAAGCAGTACTTC

V: TRBV6-5
J: TRBJ1-1
size: many
D: .
CDR3: CASSYWDNTEAFF
DNA: TGTGCCAGCAGTTACTGGGACAACACTGAAGCTTTCTTT

V: TRBV6-1
J: TRBJ2-1
size: .
D: .
CDR3: CASSPDPYNEQFF
DNA: TGTGCCAGCAGTCCGGATCCGTACAATGAGCAGTTCTTC

V: TRBV10-2
J: TRBJ2-1
size: .
D: .
CDR3: CASSASGRSNEQFF
DNA: TGCGCCAGCAGTGCCTCCGGGAGAAGCAATGAGCAGTTCTTC

V: TRBV6-1
J: TRBJ2-3
size: .
D: .
CDR3: CASSRRAGSSDTQYF
DNA: TGTGCCAGCAGTAGACGAGCGGGTTCTTCAGATACCCAGTATTTT

V: TRBV27
J: TRBJ2-5
size: few
D: .
CDR3: CASSLGPSQETQYF
DNA: TGTGCCAGCAGTTTAGGTCCCAGTCAAGAGACCCAGTACTTC

V: TRBV6-1
J: TRBJ2-5
size: .
D: TRBD1
CDR3: CASSARDRGLRETQYF
DNA: TGTGCCAGCAGCGCCCGGGACAGGGGGCTAAGGGAGACCCAGTACTTC

V: TRBV6-4
J: TRBJ2-7
size: many
D: .
CDR3: CANYPRPPLSYEQYF
DNA: TGTGCCAACTACCCAAGACCGCCGCTATCCTACGAGCAGTACTTC

V: TRBV6-1
J: TRBJ2-1
size: many
D: .
CDR3: CASTGSLAYNEQFF
DNA: TGTGCCAGCACGGGGAGCCTAGCCTACAATGAGCAGTTCTTC

V: TRBV7-8
J: TRBJ2-1
size: .
D: .
CDR3: CASRDLGGAREQFF
DNA: TGTGCCAGCAGAGACCTCGGCGGGGCCAGGGAGCAGTTCTTC

V: TRBV12-3/TRBV12-4
J: TRBJ2-4
size: .
D: .
CDR3: CASSRSQGRDIQYF
DNA: TGTGCCAGCAGTCGGTCCCAGGGGAGGGACATTCAGTACTTC

V: TRBV6-5
J: TRBJ2-7
size: .
D: TRBD1
CDR3: CASSYSEGGAYEQYF
DNA: TGTGCCAGCAGTTACTCGGAAGGGGGCGCGTACGAGCAGTACTTC

V: TRBV27
J: TRBJ2-1
size: medium-sized
D: .
CDR3: CATKGHSLYNEQFF
DNA: TGTGCCACCAAGGGACATTCACTTTACAATGAGCAGTTCTTC

V: TRBV6-1
J: TRBJ2-7
size: .
D: TRBD1
CDR3: CASSNTGGSGYEQYF
DNA: TGTGCCAGCAGTAATACAGGGGGCTCGGGCTACGAGCAGTACTTC

V: TRBV12-5
J: TRBJ2-7
size: medium-sized
D: .
CDR3: CASAKDSPSYEQYF
DNA: TGTGCTAGTGCGAAGGACAGCCCTTCCTACGAGCAGTACTTC

V: TRBV4-2
J: TRBJ2-7
size: .
D: TRBD2
CDR3: CASSQDLAGVYEQYF
DNA: TGTGCCAGCAGCCAAGATCTAGCGGGAGTATACGAGCAGTACTTC

V: TRBV6-1
J: TRBJ1-5
size: few
D: TRBD1
CDR3: CASSASGQELPQHF
DNA: TGTGCCAGCAGTGCCTCGGGACAGGAGTTACCCCAGCATTTT

V: TRBV10-1
J: TRBJ2-1
size: many
D: .
CDR3: CASSEGGQDNEQFF
DNA: TGCGCCAGCAGTGAGGGGGGACAAGACAATGAGCAGTTCTTC

V: TRBV10-2
J: TRBJ2-2
size: .
D: .
CDR3: CASSPQVARTGEQFF
DNA: TGCGCCAGCTCCCCACAGGTAGCGAGGACCGGTGAGCAGTTTTTT

V: TRBV6-5
J: TRBJ2-1
size: few
D: .
CDR3: CASSYSFYVGYIWNEQFF
DNA: TGTGCCAGCAGTTACTCATTTTACGTGGGGTATATTTGGAATGAGCAGTTCTTC

V: TRBV10-3
J: TRBJ2-3
size: .
D: .
CDR3: CAAATGGPGQDTQYF
DNA: TGTGCCGCGGCCACCGGGGGCCCTGGCCAAGATACGCAGTATTTC

V: TRBV10-2
J: TRBJ2-1
size: once
D: TRBD1
CDR3: CASAIGQVYNEQFF
DNA: TGCGCCAGCGCTATTGGACAGGTCTACAATGAGCAGTTCTTC

V: TRBV6-5
J: TRBJ2-3
size: medium-sized
D: TRBD2
CDR3: CASSYQAGGGRTQYF
DNA: TGTGCCAGCAGTTACCAGGCCGGGGGAGGGAGGACCCAGTATTTT

V: TRBV7-3
J: TRBJ2-1
size: .
D: TRBD2
CDR3: CASSLNPAGLNNEQFF
DNA: TGTGCCAGCAGCCTAAACCCAGCGGGACTGAACAATGAGCAGTTCTTC

V: TRBV6-5
J: TRBJ2-2
size: many
D: TRBD2
CDR3: CASSYSGEVGELFF
DNA: TGTGCCAGCAGTTATAGCGGGGAAGTCGGGGAGCTGTTTTTT

V: TRBV6-1
J: TRBJ1-5
size: many
D: .
CDR3: CASSENFNNQPQHF
DNA: TGTGCCAGCAGTGAAAATTTCAACAATCAGCCCCAGCATTTT

V: TRBV25-1
J: TRBJ2-4
size: .
D: .
CDR3: CASSVRGLDGATQYF
DNA: TGTGCCAGCAGTGTCCGGGGCCTCGACGGGGCCACCCAGTACTTC

V: TRBV27
J: TRBJ2-7
size: .
D: .
CDR3: CASSLSGNEQYF
DNA: TGTGCCAGCAGTTTATCCGGGAATGAGCAGTACTTC

V: TRBV27
J: TRBJ1-5
size: .
D: .
CDR3: CASSRGQYSNQPLHF
DNA: TGTGCCAGCAGCCGTGGACAGTATAGCAATCAGCCCCTGCACTTT

V: TRBV28
J: TRBJ2-5
size: .
D: TRBD1
CDR3: CASSHRQGAWRETQYF
DNA: TGTGCCAGCAGCCACCGACAGGGGGCTTGGAGAGAGACCCAGTACTTC

V: TRBV5-1
J: TRBJ2-1
size: .
D: .
CDR3: CASSLTGLSYNEQFF
DNA: TGCGCCAGCAGCTTGACGGGTCTAAGTTACAATGAGCAGTTCTTC

V: TRBV6-1
J: TRBJ2-5
size: .
D: TRBD2
CDR3: CASSEMASGQETQYF
DNA: TGTGCCAGCAGTGAAATGGCTAGCGGGCAAGAGACCCAGTACTTC

V: TRBV4-2
J: TRBJ2-3
size: once
D: .
CDR3: CASSVAGPTAKDTQYF
DNA: TGTGCGAGCAGCGTCGCGGGGCCAACCGCCAAAGACACGCAGTACTTT

V: TRBV4-2
J: TRBJ2-1
size: many
D: TRBD2
CDR3: CASSQDTGEGSYNEQFF
DNA: TGTGCCAGCAGCCAAGATACGGGGGAGGGCTCCTACAATGAGCAGTTCTTC